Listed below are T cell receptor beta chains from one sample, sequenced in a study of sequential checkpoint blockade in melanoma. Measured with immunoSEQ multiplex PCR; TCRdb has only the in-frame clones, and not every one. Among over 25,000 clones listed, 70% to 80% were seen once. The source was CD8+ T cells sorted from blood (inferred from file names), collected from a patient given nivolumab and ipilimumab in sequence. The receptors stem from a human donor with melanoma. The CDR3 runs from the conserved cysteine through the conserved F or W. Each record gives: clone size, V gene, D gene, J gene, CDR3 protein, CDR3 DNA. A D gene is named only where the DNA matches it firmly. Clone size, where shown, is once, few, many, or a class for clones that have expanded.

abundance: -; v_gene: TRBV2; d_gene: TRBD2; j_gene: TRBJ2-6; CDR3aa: CASMSGRETGANVLTF; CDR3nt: TGTGCCAGCATGTCCGGGAGGGAAACTGGGGCCAACGTCCTGACTTTC
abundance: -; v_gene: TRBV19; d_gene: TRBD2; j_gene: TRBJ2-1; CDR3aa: CASSVAGGPYNEQFF; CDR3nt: TGTGCCAGTAGTGTAGCGGGGGGGCCTTACAATGAGCAGTTCTTC
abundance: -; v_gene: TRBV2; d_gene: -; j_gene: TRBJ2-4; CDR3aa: CASSERLAKNIQYF; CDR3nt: TGTGCCAGCAGTGAACGTCTAGCCAAAAACATTCAGTACTTC
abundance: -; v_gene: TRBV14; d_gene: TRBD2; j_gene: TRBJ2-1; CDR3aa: CASSPGLAGGNEQFF; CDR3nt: TGTGCCAGCAGCCCGGGACTAGCGGGGGGGAATGAGCAGTTCTTC
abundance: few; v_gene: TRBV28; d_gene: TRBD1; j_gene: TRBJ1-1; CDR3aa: CASSVNRGPSEAFF; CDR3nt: TGTGCCAGCAGTGTAAACAGGGGACCATCTGAAGCTTTCTTT
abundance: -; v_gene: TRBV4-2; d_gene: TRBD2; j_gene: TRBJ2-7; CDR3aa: CASSQMTSGVYSYEQYF; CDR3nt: TGTGCCAGCAGCCAAATGACTAGCGGGGTGTATTCCTACGAGCAGTACTTC
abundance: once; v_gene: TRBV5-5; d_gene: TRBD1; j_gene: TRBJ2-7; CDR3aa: CASRTRDSPYEQYF; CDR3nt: TGTGCCAGCAGAACCCGGGACAGCCCCTACGAGCAGTACTTC
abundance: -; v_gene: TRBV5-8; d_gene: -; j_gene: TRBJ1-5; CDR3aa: CASSLNGGVLPQHF; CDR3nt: TGTGCCAGCAGCTTGAACGGAGGAGTCTTGCCCCAGCATTTT
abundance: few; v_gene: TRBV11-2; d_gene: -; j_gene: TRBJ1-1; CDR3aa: CASSLAAGGLTEAFF; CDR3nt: TGTGCCAGCAGCTTAGCCGCAGGAGGCCTCACTGAAGCTTTCTTT
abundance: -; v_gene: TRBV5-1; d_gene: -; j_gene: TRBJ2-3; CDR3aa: CASSLLVRERSTDTQYF; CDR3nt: TGCGCCAGCAGCTTGTTGGTGAGGGAAAGGAGCACAGATACGCAGTATTTT
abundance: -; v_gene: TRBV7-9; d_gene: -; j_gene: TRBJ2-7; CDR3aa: CASSLSLFDEQYF; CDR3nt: TGTGCCAGCAGCTTAAGCCTCTTCGACGAGCAGTACTTC
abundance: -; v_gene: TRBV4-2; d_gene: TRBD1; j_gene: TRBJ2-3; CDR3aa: CASSRGTGETDTQYF; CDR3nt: TGTGCCAGCAGCCGCGGGACAGGGGAAACAGATACGCAGTATTTT
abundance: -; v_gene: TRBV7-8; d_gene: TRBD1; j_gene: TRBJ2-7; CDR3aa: CASSQGEWTGYYEQYF; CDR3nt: TGTGCCAGCAGTCAGGGGGAGTGGACAGGGTACTACGAGCAGTACTTC
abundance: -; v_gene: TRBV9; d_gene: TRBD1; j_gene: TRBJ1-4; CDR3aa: CASSAGQGGEKLFF; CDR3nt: TGTGCCAGCAGCGCGGGACAGGGGGGCGAAAAACTGTTTTTT
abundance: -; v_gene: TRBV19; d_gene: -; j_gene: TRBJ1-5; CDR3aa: CASSWGPNQPQHF; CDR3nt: TGTGCCAGTAGTTGGGGCCCCAATCAGCCCCAGCATTTT
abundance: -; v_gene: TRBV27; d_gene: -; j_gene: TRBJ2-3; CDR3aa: CASSFYFASDTQYF; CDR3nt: TGTGCCAGCAGTTTCTACTTTGCCTCAGATACGCAGTATTTT
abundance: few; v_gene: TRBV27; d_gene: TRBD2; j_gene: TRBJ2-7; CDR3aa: CASSLTSSGGPYEQYF; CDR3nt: TGTGCCAGCAGTTTAACCAGTAGCGGGGGGCCCTACGAGCAGTACTTC
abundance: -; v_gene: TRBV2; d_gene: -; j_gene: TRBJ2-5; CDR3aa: CASSDAPRQPQETQYF; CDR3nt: TGTGCCAGCAGTGACGCCCCCCGACAGCCCCAAGAGACCCAGTACTTC
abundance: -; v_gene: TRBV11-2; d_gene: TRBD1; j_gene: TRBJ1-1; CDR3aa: CASSSAYRGTEAFF; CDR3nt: TGTGCCAGCAGCTCGGCCTACAGGGGCACTGAAGCTTTCTTT
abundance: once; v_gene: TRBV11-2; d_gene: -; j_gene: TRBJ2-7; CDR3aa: CASSSAYEQYF; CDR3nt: TGTGCCAGCAGCTCTGCCTACGAGCAGTACTTC
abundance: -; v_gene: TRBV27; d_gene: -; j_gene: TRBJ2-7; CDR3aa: CASSLNGGIFYEQYF; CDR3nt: TGTGCCAGCAGTTTAAATGGGGGGATCTTTTACGAGCAGTACTTC
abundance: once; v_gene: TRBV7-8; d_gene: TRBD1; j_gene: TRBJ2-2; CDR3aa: CASSDWTGHTGELFF; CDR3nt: TGTGCCAGCAGCGACTGGACAGGCCACACCGGGGAGCTGTTTTTT
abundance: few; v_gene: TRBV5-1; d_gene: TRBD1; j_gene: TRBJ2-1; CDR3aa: CASSPTGGEQFF; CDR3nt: TGCGCCAGCAGCCCGACAGGGGGTGAGCAGTTCTTC
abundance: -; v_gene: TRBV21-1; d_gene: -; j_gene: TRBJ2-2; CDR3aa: CASNRWAGRASTGELFF; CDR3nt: TGTGCCAGCAATAGGTGGGCAGGCAGGGCAAGCACCGGGGAGCTGTTTTTT
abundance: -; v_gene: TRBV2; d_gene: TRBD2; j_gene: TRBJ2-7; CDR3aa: CASSEVGIAGGPSSYEQYF; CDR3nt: TGTGCCAGCAGTGAAGTGGGAATAGCGGGGGGACCTAGCTCCTACGAGCAGTACTTC
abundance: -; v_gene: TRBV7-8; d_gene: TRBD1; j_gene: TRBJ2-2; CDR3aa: CASSSNGQADTGELFF; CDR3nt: TGTGCCAGCAGCTCTAACGGACAGGCGGACACCGGGGAGCTGTTTTTT
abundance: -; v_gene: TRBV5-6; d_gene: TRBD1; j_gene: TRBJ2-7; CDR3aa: CASSFWTGGGEQYF; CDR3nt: TGTGCCAGCAGCTTCTGGACAGGGGGCGGCGAGCAGTACTTC